This TCR beta chain emerged from a study of T cell responses to AZD1222 COVID-19 vaccine. Study conclusions and caveats: Of spike-specific TCRs, nearly half reportedly target regions left unmutated in variants. Only a handful of AZD1222 recipients, several in all, had baseline seropositivity.

To note about this clone: Its antigen is unidentified.

Produced via immunoSEQ multiplex PCR; TCRdb's table is partial and in-frame only. The sample carries 200,000 to 300,000 clones, approximately 95% recorded once. The V and J ends lost 7 bases and 2 bases respectively, with 18 bases between them. Germline CDR1 MDHEN, CDR2 SYDVKM. This CDR3 region has 15 residues. The chain employs TRBV28 and TRBJ2-7, with D possibly TRBD2 on 7 matching bases. This receptor was taken from an adult in good health. Sequencing used peripheral blood, obtained on day 0 of AZD1222 vaccination. In nucleotides, the CDR3 is TGTGCCAGCACCATGGGGGGGGCGCCCCCCTACGAGCAGTACTTC. It encodes CASTMGGAPPYEQYF.